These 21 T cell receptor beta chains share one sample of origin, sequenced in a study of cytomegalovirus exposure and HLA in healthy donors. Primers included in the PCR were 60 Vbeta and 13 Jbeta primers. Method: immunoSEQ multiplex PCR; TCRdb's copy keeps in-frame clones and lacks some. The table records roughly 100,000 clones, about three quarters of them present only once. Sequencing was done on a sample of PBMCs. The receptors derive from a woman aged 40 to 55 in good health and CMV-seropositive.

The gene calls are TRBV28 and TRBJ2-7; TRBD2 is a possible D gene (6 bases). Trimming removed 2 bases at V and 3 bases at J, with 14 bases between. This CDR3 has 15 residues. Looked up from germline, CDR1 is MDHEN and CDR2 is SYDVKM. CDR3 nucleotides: TGTGCCAGCAGTTTAGGGGGGAGTATAGTCTACGAGCAGTACTTC. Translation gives CASSLGGSIVYEQYF.

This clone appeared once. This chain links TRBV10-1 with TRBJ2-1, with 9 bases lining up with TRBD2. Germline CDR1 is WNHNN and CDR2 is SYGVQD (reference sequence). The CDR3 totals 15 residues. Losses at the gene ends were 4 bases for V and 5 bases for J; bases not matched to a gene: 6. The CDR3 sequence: CASSVKRGVDNEQFF. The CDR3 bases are TGCGCCAGCAGTGTGAAGCGGGGGGTCGACAATGAGCAGTTCTTC.

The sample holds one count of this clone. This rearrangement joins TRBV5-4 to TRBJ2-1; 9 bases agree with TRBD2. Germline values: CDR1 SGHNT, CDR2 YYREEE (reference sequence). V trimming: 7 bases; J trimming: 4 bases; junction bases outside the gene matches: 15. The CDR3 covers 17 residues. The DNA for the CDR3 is TGTGCCAGCCGCAAAACCCCTCCAGCGGGAGGATACAATGAGCAGTTCTTC. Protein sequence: CASRKTPPAGGYNEQFF. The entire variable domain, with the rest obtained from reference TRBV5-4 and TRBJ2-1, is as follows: ETGVTQSPTHLIKTRGQQVTLRCSSQSGHNTVSWYQQALGQGPQFIFQYYREEENGRGNFPPRFSGLQFPNYSSELNVNALELDDSALYLCASRKTPPAGGYNEQFFGPGTRLTVL.

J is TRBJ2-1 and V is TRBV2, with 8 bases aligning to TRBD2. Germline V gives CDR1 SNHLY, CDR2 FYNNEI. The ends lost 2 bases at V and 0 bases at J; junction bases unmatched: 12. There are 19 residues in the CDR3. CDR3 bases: TGTGCCAGCAGTGAATTAGGAACACTCGGGGGGGCCTCCTACAATGAGCAGTTCTTC. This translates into CASSELGTLGGASYNEQFF. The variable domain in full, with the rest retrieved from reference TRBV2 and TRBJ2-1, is EPEVTQTPSHQVTQMGQEVILRCVPISNHLYFYWYRQILGQKVEFLVSFYNNEISEKSEIFDDQFSVERPDGSNFTLKIRSTKLEDSAMYFCASSELGTLGGASYNEQFFGPGTRLTVL.

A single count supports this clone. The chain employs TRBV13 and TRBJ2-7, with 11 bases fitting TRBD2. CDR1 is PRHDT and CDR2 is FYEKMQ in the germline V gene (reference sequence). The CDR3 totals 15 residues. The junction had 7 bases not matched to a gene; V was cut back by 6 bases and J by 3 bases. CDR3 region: CASRTTSGEHYEQYF. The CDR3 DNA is TGTGCCAGCAGAACGACTAGCGGGGAACACTACGAGCAGTACTTC.

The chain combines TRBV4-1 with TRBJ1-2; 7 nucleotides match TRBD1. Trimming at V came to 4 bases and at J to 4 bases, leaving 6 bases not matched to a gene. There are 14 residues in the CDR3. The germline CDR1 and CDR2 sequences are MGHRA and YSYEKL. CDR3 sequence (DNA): TGCGCCAGCAGCCCGGCAGGGGGTATCTATGGCTACACCTTC. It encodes CASSPAGGIYGYTF.

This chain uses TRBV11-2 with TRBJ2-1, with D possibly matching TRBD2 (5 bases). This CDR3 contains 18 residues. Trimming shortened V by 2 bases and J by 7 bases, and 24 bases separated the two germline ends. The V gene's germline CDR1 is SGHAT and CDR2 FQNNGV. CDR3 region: CASSLSPRSGGLVNEQFF. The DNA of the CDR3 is TGTGCCAGCAGCTTATCCCCGAGGAGCGGCGGTCTCGTGAATGAGCAGTTCTTC.

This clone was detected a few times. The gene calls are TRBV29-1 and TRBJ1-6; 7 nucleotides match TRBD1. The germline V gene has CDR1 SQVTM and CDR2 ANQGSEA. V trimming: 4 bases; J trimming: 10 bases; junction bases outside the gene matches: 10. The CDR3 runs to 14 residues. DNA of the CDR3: TGCAGCGTTGGGGAGACAGGGCCGGAATCACCCCTCCACTTT. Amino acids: CSVGETGPESPLHF.

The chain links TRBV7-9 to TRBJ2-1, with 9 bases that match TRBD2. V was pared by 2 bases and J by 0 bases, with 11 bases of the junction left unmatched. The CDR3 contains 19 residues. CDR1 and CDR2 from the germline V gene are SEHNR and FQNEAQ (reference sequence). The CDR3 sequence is CASSLRSSGGFSSYNEQFF. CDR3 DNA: TGTGCCAGCAGCTTAAGATCCAGCGGGGGGTTCAGCTCCTACAATGAGCAGTTCTTC.

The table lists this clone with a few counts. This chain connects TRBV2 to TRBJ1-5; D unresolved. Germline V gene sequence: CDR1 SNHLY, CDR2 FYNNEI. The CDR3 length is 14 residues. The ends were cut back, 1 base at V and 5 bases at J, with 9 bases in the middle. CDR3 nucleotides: TGTGCCAGCAGTGAAGAGGCGGGTTATCAGCCCCAGCATTTT. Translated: CASSEEAGYQPQHF.

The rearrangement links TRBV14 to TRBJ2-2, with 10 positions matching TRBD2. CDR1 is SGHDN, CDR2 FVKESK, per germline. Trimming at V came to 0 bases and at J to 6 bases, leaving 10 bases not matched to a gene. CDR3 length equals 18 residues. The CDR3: CASSQDSSSGSRAGELFF. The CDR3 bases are TGTGCCAGCAGCCAAGATTCGTCTAGCGGGAGTAGGGCCGGGGAGCTGTTTTTT.

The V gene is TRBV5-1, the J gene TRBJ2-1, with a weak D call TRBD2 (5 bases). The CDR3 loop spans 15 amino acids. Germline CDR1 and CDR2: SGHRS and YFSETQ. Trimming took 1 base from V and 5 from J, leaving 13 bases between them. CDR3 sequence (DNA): TGCGCCAGCAGCTTGTCGGGTAAGGAGGACAATGAGCAGTTCTTC. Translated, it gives CASSLSGKEDNEQFF.

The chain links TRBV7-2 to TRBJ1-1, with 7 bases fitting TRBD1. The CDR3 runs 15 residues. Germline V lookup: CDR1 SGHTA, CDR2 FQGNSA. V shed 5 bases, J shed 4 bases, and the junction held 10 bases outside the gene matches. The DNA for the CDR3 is TGTGCCAGCAGCCAATCATACAGGGGTGTCACTGAAGCTTTCTTT. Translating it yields CASSQSYRGVTEAFF.

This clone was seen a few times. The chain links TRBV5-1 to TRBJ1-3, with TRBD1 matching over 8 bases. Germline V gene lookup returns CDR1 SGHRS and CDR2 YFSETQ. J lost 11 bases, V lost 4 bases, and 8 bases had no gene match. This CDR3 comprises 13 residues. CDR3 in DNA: TGCGCCAGCAGCCCCAAAGGACAGGGATCCATATATTTT. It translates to CASSPKGQGSIYF.

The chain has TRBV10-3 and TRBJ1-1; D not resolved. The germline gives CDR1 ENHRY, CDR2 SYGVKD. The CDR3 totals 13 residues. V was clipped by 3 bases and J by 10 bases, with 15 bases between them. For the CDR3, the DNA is TGTGCCATCAGTGACTCGGCCGGGTTGGGAGCTTTCTTT. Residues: CAISDSAGLGAFF.

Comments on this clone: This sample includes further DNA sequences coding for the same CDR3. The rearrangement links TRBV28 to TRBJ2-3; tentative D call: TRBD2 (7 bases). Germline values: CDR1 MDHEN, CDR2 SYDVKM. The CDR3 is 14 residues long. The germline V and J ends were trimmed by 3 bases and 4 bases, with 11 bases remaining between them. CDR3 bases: TGTGCCAGCAGTTTCGGGGGGCGCGCAGATACGCAGTATTTT. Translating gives CASSFGGRADTQYF.

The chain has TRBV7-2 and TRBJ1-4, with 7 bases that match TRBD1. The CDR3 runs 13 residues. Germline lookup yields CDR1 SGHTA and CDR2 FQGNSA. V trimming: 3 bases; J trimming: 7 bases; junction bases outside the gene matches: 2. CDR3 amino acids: CASSFTGVEKLFF. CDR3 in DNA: TGTGCCAGCAGCTTTACAGGGGTTGAAAAACTGTTTTTT.

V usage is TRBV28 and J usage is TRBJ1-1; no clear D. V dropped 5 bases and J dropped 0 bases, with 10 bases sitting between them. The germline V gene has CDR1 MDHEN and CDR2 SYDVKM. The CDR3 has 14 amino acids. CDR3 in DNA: TGTGCCAGCAGTCCGTGGAGGTTGAACACTGAAGCTTTCTTT. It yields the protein CASSPWRLNTEAFF.

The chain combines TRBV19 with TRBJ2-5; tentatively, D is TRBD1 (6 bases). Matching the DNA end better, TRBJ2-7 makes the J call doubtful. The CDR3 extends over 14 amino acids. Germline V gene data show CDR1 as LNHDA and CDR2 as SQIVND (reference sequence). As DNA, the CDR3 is TGTGCCAGTAGTATTGGCAGGGGACCCTACGAGCAGTACTTC. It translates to CASSIGRGPYEQYF.

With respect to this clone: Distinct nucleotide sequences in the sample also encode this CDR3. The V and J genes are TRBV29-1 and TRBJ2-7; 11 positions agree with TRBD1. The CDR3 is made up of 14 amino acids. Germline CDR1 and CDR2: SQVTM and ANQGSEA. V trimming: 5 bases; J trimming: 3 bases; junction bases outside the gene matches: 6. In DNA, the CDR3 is TGCAGCGTTTCGACCGGGACAGGGGGCTACGAGCAGTACTTC. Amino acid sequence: CSVSTGTGGYEQYF.

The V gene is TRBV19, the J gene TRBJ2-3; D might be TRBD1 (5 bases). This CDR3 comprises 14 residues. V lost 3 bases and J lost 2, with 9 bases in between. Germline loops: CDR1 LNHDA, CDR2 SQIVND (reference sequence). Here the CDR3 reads CASSISGSTDTQYF. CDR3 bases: TGTGCCAGTAGTATTTCAGGGTCCACAGATACGCAGTATTTT.